A selection of T cell receptor beta chains follows, all from one sample in a study of T cell changes during pregnancy in multiple sclerosis. This table comes from immunoSEQ multiplex PCR, and its TCRdb copy is limited to in-frame clones, with some not included. This sample has approximately 98,000 clones, with under 95% found just once. The sample consisted of peripheral blood, taken after pregnancy. The receptors come from a female donor in good health, enrolled as a control in a pregnancy study. Both conserved end residues are part of each CDR3. The D gene is left open where the match is weak. Size is omitted from some rows. Given values are once, few, many or a class for expanded clones.

>NA|TRBV15|TRBD2|TRBJ2-7
CATSQGLARSYEQYF
TGTGCCACCAGCCAGGGACTAGCGCGGTCCTACGAGCAGTACTTC
>NA|TRBV5-1|TRBD2|TRBJ2-7
CASSSGLRYEQYF
TGCGCCAGCAGTTCGGGACTACGCTACGAGCAGTACTTC
>NA|TRBV7-4|TRBD2|TRBJ2-1
CASRTTGTMNNEQFF
TGTGCCAGCAGAACTACCGGGACTATGAACAATGAGCAGTTCTTC
>NA|TRBV18|TRBD2|TRBJ2-3
CASSLTSGRAADTQYF
TGTGCCAGCTCATTGACTAGCGGGCGGGCCGCAGATACGCAGTATTTT
>NA|TRBV5-1|NA|TRBJ2-3
CASSLGGQGGTDTQYF
TGCGCCAGCAGCTTGGGGGGGCAGGGTGGCACAGATACGCAGTATTTT
>NA|TRBV6-5|TRBD2|TRBJ2-7
CASTRGLAGSYEQYF
TGTGCCAGCACTCGCGGACTAGCGGGCTCCTACGAGCAGTACTTC
>NA|TRBV11-2|TRBD2|TRBJ2-1
CASTLGGSGAGRNEQFF
TGTGCCAGCACCCTGGGGGGGTCAGGAGCGGGAAGGAATGAGCAGTTCTTC
>NA|TRBV7-2|TRBD1|TRBJ1-6
CASSLVDRGDSPLHF
TGTGCCAGCAGCTTAGTCGACAGGGGGGATTCACCCCTCCACTTT
>NA|TRBV5-6|NA|TRBJ1-2
CASSRQRGYTF
TGTGCCAGCAGCCGTCAACGGGGCTACACCTTC
>many|TRBV28|NA|TRBJ1-4
CASSLMVDSTNEKLFF
TGTGCCAGCAGTTTAATGGTCGACTCAACTAATGAAAAACTGTTTTTT
>NA|TRBV5-4|TRBD1|TRBJ2-7
CASSLYPPWTGASPYEQYF
TGTGCCAGCAGCTTGTACCCCCCCTGGACAGGGGCATCACCCTACGAGCAGTACTTC
>NA|TRBV29-1|NA|TRBJ1-1
CSVEYLVPGTEAFF
TGCAGCGTTGAATACTTGGTCCCGGGGACTGAAGCTTTCTTT
>NA|TRBV14|NA|TRBJ2-1
CASSQERAAGRRGQFF
TGTGCCAGCAGCCAAGAGAGGGCAGCGGGTAGGCGGGGGCAGTTCTTC
>NA|TRBV28|NA|TRBJ1-1
CASSSALRVGRGTEAFF
TGTGCCAGCAGTTCGGCCCTCAGGGTCGGGAGGGGGACTGAAGCTTTCTTT
>NA|TRBV5-1|NA|TRBJ1-1
CASARGDLMNTEAFF
TGCGCCAGCGCCCGGGGGGACCTAATGAACACTGAAGCTTTCTTT
>once|TRBV19|TRBD1|TRBJ1-1
CASIGFLTGWSTEAFF
TGTGCCAGTATTGGGTTCCTGACAGGGTGGAGCACTGAAGCTTTCTTT
>NA|TRBV5-4|NA|TRBJ2-3
CATDGGLTDTQYF
TGTGCCACAGACGGGGGTCTAACAGATACGCAGTATTTT
>NA|TRBV11-1|NA|TRBJ1-1
CASSIRGGRTEAFF
TGTGCCAGCAGCATAAGGGGGGGGAGGACTGAAGCTTTCTTT
>NA|TRBV19|NA|TRBJ2-2
CASSLSSENTGELFF
TGTGCCAGTAGCCTCTCCAGCGAGAACACCGGGGAGCTGTTTTTT
>few|TRBV7-3|TRBD1|TRBJ2-3
CASSRTGGTDTQYF
TGTGCCAGCAGCCGGACAGGGGGCACAGATACGCAGTATTTT
>NA|TRBV19|TRBD1|TRBJ1-1
CASRTGGVMNTEAFF
TGTGCCAGTCGAACAGGGGGGGTCATGAACACTGAAGCTTTCTTT
>NA|TRBV28|NA|TRBJ1-1
CASGNPGQNTEAFF
TGTGCCAGCGGGAACCCGGGACAGAACACTGAAGCTTTCTTT
>NA|TRBV5-6|NA|TRBJ2-7
CASSLAGAFYEQYF
TGTGCCAGCAGCTTGGCAGGGGCGTTTTACGAGCAGTACTTC
>NA|TRBV2|NA|TRBJ1-2
CASSGEQLNKINYGYTF
TGTGCCAGCAGCGGTGAACAGCTTAATAAGATTAACTATGGCTACACCTTC
>NA|TRBV5-1|TRBD1|TRBJ1-5
CASSSPGTGSFQPQHF
TGCGCCAGCAGCTCCCCCGGGACAGGCTCTTTTCAGCCCCAGCATTTT
>NA|TRBV2|TRBD2|TRBJ2-7
CASSRTSLYEQYF
TGTGCCAGCAGCCGGACTAGTCTCTACGAGCAGTACTTC
>NA|TRBV28|TRBD2|TRBJ2-3
CASSPLAGGYTDTQYF
TGTGCCAGCAGTCCGCTAGCGGGAGGATACACAGATACGCAGTATTTT
>NA|TRBV7-2|NA|TRBJ1-2
CASSFSLDLFYTF
TGTGCCAGCAGCTTCTCATTAGATCTATTCTACACCTTC
>few|TRBV12-2|NA|TRBJ2-7
CASRLAHQTSYEQYF
TGTGCAAGTCGCTTAGCGCACCAGACTTCCTACGAGCAGTACTTC
>NA|TRBV28|TRBD2|TRBJ2-3
CASWPGLAGLDTQYF
TGTGCCAGCTGGCCCGGACTAGCGGGTTTAGATACGCAGTATTTT
>once|TRBV19|TRBD1|TRBJ1-1
CATWTGRTEAFF
TGTGCCACTTGGACAGGGCGAACTGAAGCTTTCTTT
>NA|TRBV5-4|NA|TRBJ2-4
CASSLPGRELNIQYF
TGTGCCAGCAGCCTACCGGGACGGGAGCTAAACATTCAGTACTTC
>NA|TRBV2|TRBD2|TRBJ2-1
CASSPSGLANNEQFF
TGTGCCAGCAGCCCCTCGGGACTAGCGAACAATGAGCAGTTCTTC
>NA|TRBV18|NA|TRBJ1-1
CASSLLAPQNLGTEAFF
TGTGCCAGCTCACTACTAGCCCCCCAAAATCTAGGCACTGAAGCTTTCTTT
>NA|TRBV5-1|NA|TRBJ2-3
CASSLDGTSTDTQYF
TGCGCCAGCAGCTTGGACGGTACTAGCACAGATACGCAGTATTTT
>NA|TRBV5-5|NA|TRBJ1-1
CASSSPRGGIYNTEAFF
TGTGCCAGCAGCTCCCCCCGGGGGGGGATTTACAACACTGAAGCTTTCTTT
>NA|TRBV6-5|NA|TRBJ1-2
CASSSLKGTYGYTF
TGTGCCAGCAGTTCTTTGAAGGGGACTTATGGCTACACCTTC
>once|TRBV5-4|TRBD2|TRBJ2-1
CASSLFIAGGYNEQFF
TGTGCCAGCAGCTTGTTTATTGCGGGAGGCTACAATGAGCAGTTCTTC
>NA|TRBV7-6|TRBD2|TRBJ2-3
CASSLGASGGTDTQYF
TGTGCCAGCAGCTTAGGTGCTAGCGGGGGCACAGATACGCAGTATTTT
>NA|TRBV4-2|TRBD2|TRBJ2-3
CASSPLTSGGTDTQYF
TGTGCCAGCAGCCCCCTTACTAGCGGGGGCACAGATACGCAGTATTTT
>NA|TRBV6-1|TRBD1|TRBJ1-5
CASSGITDGQGHGQPQHF
TGTGCCAGCAGTGGAATCACTGATGGACAGGGACACGGGCAGCCCCAGCATTTT
>once|TRBV4-1|NA|TRBJ2-5
CASSQESTEETQYF
TGCGCCAGCAGCCAAGAATCAACAGAAGAGACCCAGTACTTC
>NA|TRBV19|NA|TRBJ1-2
CASSTGYGYTF
TGTGCCAGTAGTACAGGGTATGGCTACACCTTC
>NA|TRBV27|TRBD2|TRBJ2-1
CASSLLAGVNEQFF
TGTGCCAGCAGTTTATTAGCGGGAGTCAATGAGCAGTTCTTC
>few|TRBV5-1|NA|TRBJ1-1
CASSPSPQGRTEAFF
TGCGCCAGCAGCCCAAGTCCACAGGGTAGGACTGAAGCTTTCTTT
>NA|TRBV10-1|TRBD1|TRBJ1-2
CASSQDRDYGYTF
TGCGCCAGCAGTCAGGACAGGGACTATGGCTACACCTTC
>NA|TRBV14|TRBD2|TRBJ2-1
CASSHGRGTRQYNEQFF
TGTGCCAGCAGCCATGGAAGGGGGACTAGACAGTACAATGAGCAGTTCTTC
>few|TRBV7-9|TRBD2|TRBJ2-1
CASSLTGGREFF
TGTGCCAGCAGCTTAACGGGGGGGCGTGAGTTCTTC